This T cell receptor beta chain was recorded in a study of T cells in Graves' hyperthyroidism and ophthalmopathy (dated by TCRdb to the late 2010s). With regard to the full study: Peripheral blood was collected at initial diagnosis, before any treatment. According to the paper, TCR Vbeta CDR3 sequencing was carried out on 135 peripheral blood samples, which came from fewer than 50 ophthalmopathy, approximately 72 hyperthyroidism and around 17 progressor patients. The study also compared thyroid tissue and blood T-cell repertoires from about six Graves' hyperthyroidism patients. Once sampling was done, hyperthyroidism patients were given methimazole at a starting dose of 30 mg daily, whereas ophthalmopathy patients were given high-dose intravenous methylprednisolone. Prospective prediction of ophthalmopathy was tested in an independent validation cohort consisting of 18 to 20 hyperthyroidism patients and around 16 patients who later progressed to ophthalmopathy. The 90 or so discovery patients were randomly split 7:3 into training and test sets. TCR V-J signatures able to tell the groups apart were searched for in a discovery cohort of 90 to 100 patients, of whom approximately 40 had Graves' ophthalmopathy and some 60 had stable Graves' hyperthyroidism. Broad study findings and their caveats: Most expanded thyroid clonotypes (frequency above 0.001) were also detected in blood, suggesting blood repertoires may reflect thyroid immune responses. No statistical method was used to set the sample size in advance, and investigators knew the group allocation. In cross-validation, a model built on a 13 V-J signature told ophthalmopathy apart from stable hyperthyroidism with approximately 90% sensitivity and about 81% specificity, and in testing the same model reached 80%/75%. During validation, the model predicted progression to ophthalmopathy a median of approximately six months ahead of onset, with around 65% sensitivity and around 72% specificity.

The germline V gene provides CDR1 MNHEY and CDR2 SVGEGT. V is clipped by 6 bases and J by 1 base, and the sequence between their germline boundaries is 13 bases long. Spanning cysteine to phenylalanine, the CDR3 consists of 16 amino acids. CDR3 DNA only is kept here, 48 bases in frame from base 1. Moderately to severely active disease, a Clinical Activity Score of at least 3, a NOSPECS grade of at least 4, and a duration under 3 months were present in ophthalmopathy patients. Patients with uncontrolled infections, other autoimmune diseases, pregnancy or lactation were excluded. Diagnoses were established on the basis of clinical symptoms, serum thyroxine and TRAb, thyroid ultrasound, and orbital computed tomography. Ficoll-Paque density gradient centrifugation was used to isolate PBMCs from approximately 10 ml of fresh peripheral blood. Total RNA was extracted with Trizol reagent, and quality was checked on an Agilent 2100 Bioanalyzer.

Amplification of TCR beta CDR3 regions was carried out from RNA transcripts. For the first round of RT-PCR on the TCR CDR3, the HTBI primer set was used together with the Qiagen OneStep RT-PCR kit. Libraries were constructed in a second round of multiplex PCR, after which size selection and purification were performed. The libraries were sequenced on an Illumina HiSeq2000 using paired-end 100 bp reads. On the authors' methods: SOAPnuke was used to process the raw data, throwing out any read that contained adapters or uncalled bases, had a mean Phred below 15, or lacked an exact constant-primer or identifier match. COPE v1.2.5 was used to merge high-quality paired reads, and clonotypes were defined as unique nucleotide sequences. MiTCR v1.1 was used to align the clonotypes against IMGT TRBV, TRBD and TRBJ reference segments. Only V-J combinations with frequency above 0.0001, covering about 99% of repertoires, were analysed. A TCS score was defined as the ratio between F50 (clonal expansion) and ExV (chaos), using BLOSUM62-based TCRdist between CDR3 peptides within each V-J. Welch's t-statistics and random forest reduced 450 to 600 V-J features to 10 to 15, which were used in a naive Bayes classifier (R e1071). Thyroid-blood repertoire similarity was quantified with the Morisita-Horn index. The raw public data were reprocessed by TCRdb itself: fastp quality trimming at Q25, MiXCR clonotype calling, in-frame beta chains only. Rows with one shared CDR3 protein collapse into an entry with the most common genes and DNA. TCRdb, not the authors, supplied the V and J calls. This sample is represented by hundreds of thousands of distinct CDR3 sequences; roughly 14% of them were singletons. Jointly, the top ten make up about 3.9% of the sample.

Many counts were recorded for this clonotype. Its antigen specificity is not known. No much larger clone exists at a distance of one base, and base qualities are not known. The V and J segments used are TRBV6-2 or TRBV6-3 and TRBJ2-6, with the D gene call left open. Sequencing was performed on blood. This TCR derives from a woman in her 40s with Graves' ophthalmopathy. The bases read TGTGCCAGCAGGCCCGTCCCCCCTTCTGGGGCCAACGTCCTGACTTTC. Its translation is CASRPVPPSGANVLTF.